A selection of T cell receptor beta chains follows, all from one sample in a study of T cell changes during pregnancy in multiple sclerosis. Sequenced by immunoSEQ multiplex PCR; TCRdb stores in-frame clones only, minus some. This table holds about 80,000 clones, about 92% found once. This specimen consisted of CD4+ T cells from peripheral blood mononuclear cells, obtained before pregnancy. These receptors were obtained from a female donor with multiple sclerosis, enrolled in a pregnancy study. Each CDR3 is given with its conserved first and last residue. D genes are given only for firm matches. Clone size is stated in some rows and not others, as once, few, many or a class when expanded.

j_call: TRBJ1-4
d_call: NA
clone_size: NA
v_call: TRBV9
cdr3_length: 17
cdr3_aa: CASSGRGLGLTNEKLFF
cdr3_nt: TGTGCCAGCAGCGGGAGAGGACTAGGACTAACTAATGAAAAACTGTTTTTT

j_call: TRBJ2-7
d_call: TRBD2
clone_size: once
v_call: TRBV27
cdr3_length: 15
cdr3_aa: CASSRLAGGIYEQYF
cdr3_nt: TGTGCCAGCAGTCGACTAGCGGGAGGGATTTACGAGCAGTACTTC

j_call: TRBJ1-1
d_call: NA
clone_size: NA
v_call: TRBV5-1
cdr3_length: 15
cdr3_aa: CASSLSSGGNTEAFF
cdr3_nt: TGCGCCAGCAGCTTGTCTTCGGGGGGGAACACTGAAGCTTTCTTT

j_call: TRBJ1-2
d_call: NA
clone_size: NA
v_call: TRBV5-1
cdr3_length: 14
cdr3_aa: CASSLDRANYGYTF
cdr3_nt: TGCGCCAGCAGCTTGGACAGAGCTAACTATGGCTACACCTTC